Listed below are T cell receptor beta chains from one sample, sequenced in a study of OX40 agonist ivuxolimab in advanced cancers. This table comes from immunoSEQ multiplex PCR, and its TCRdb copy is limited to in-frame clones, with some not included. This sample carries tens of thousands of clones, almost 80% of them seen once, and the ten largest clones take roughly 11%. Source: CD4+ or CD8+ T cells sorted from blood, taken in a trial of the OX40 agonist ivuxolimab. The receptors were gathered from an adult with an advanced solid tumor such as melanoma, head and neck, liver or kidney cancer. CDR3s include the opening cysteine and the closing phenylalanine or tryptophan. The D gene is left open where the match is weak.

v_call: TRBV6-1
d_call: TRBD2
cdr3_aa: CASSEEGLAGGRETQYF

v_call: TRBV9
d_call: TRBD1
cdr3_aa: CASSADREAAYGYTF

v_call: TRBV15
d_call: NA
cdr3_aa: CATSRDRAAYEQYF

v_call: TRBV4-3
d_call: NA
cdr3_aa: CASSQEVPDYNEQFF

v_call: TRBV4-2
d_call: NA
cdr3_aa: CASSQAGGELFF

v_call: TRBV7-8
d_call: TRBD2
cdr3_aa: CASSRRLAGGHSEQFF

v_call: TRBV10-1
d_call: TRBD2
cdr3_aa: CASRRTSGGIDEQFF

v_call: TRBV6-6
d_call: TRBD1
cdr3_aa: CASSYAQGSGEQYF

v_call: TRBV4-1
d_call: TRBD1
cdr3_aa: CASSLRQGHEQYF

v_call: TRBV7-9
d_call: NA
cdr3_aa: CASSAGQPYEQYF

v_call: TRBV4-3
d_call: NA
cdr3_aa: CASSQVSRGYEQYF

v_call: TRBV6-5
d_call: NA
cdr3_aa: CASSYSATGSYEQYF

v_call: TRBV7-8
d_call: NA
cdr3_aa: CASSFWDGKTEAFF

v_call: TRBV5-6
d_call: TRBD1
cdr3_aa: CASSLRLDRGNEQFF

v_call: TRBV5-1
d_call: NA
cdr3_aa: CASSPKRDTEAFF

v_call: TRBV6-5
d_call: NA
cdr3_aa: CASSRGVAHEQYF

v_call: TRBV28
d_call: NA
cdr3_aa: CASSSDKRYNSPLHF

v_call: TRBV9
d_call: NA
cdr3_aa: CASSVRGVDEQYF

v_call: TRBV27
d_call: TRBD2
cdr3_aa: CASHGAGGVTDTQYF

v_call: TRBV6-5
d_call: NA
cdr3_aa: CASSYSGVATNEKLFF

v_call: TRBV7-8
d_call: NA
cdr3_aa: CASSLAGYTEAFF

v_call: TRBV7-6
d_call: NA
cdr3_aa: CASSLVVALEGYNEQFF

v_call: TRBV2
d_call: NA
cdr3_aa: CASSPPAGWNQETQYF

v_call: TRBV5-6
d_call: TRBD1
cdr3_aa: CASSLQSRDRAGQPQHF

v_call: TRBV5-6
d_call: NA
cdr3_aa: CASSLGNQPQHF

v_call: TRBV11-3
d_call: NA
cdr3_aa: CASSLVGGTNEKLFF

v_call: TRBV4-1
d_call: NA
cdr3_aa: CASSQGYDWDGYTF

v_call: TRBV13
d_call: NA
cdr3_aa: CASREQGQNTEAFF

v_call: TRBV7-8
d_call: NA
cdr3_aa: CASSQARGWGDTQYF